What follows is one T cell receptor beta chain and its context. This entry comes from a study of shared clonotypes between healthy human individuals. Each replicate PCR on the sorted subsets used 200 to 250 ng DNA (roughly 27,000 T cell genomes). Here immunoSEQ multiplex PCR was the method, and the copy in TCRdb shows in-frame clones only, minus some. The repertoire includes 2.5 million or so clones, just over 90% of them detected once, and under 0.15% sits in the top ten. The V segment lost 6 bases and the J segment 3 bases; nucleotides outside the gene matches: 7. The germline gives CDR1 MRHNA, CDR2 SNTAGT. The CDR3 contains 15 residues.

The chain uses TRBV6-4 and TRBJ2-2, with 7 bases aligning to TRBD1. Specimen: naive CD4+ T cells sorted from blood. Regarding subset: CD45RA+ positively selected. The sequence came from a man between 18 and 35 years old in good health. CDR3 DNA: TGTGCCAGCAGGAGGGCAGGGGGAGACACCGGGGAGCTGTTTTTT. Translation gives CASRRAGGDTGELFF.